The rows below give T cell receptor beta chains drawn from one sample of a study of blood T cell repertoires in COVID-19. The method was immunoSEQ multiplex PCR; TCRdb's version includes in-frame clones alone and lacks a portion of them. Of 300,000 to 500,000 clones listed, 88% are singletons. Input material: PBMCs or T cells enriched from blood (not recorded which). These receptors were obtained from a woman in her 40s with acute COVID-19. CDR3s include the opening cysteine and the closing phenylalanine or tryptophan. A D gene is named only where the DNA matches it firmly. Expanded clones are given a class, and other clones once, few, many or no size at all.

j_call | clone_size | v_call | d_call | cdr3_aa | cdr3_nt
TRBJ1-1 | . | TRBV30 | TRBD1 | CASRTGDEAFF | TGTGCCTCCAGGACAGGGGATGAAGCTTTCTTT
TRBJ1-3 | . | TRBV13 | . | CASSLDVASSGNTIYF | TGTGCCAGCAGCTTAGACGTGGCTAGCTCTGGAAACACCATATATTTT
TRBJ1-6 | . | TRBV7-9 | . | CASMGQGHSPLHF | TGTGCCAGCATGGGGCAGGGGCACTCACCCCTCCACTTT
TRBJ1-3 | . | TRBV18 | TRBD1 | CASSPQGATSGNTIYF | TGTGCCAGCTCACCACAGGGGGCGACCTCTGGAAACACCATATATTTT
TRBJ1-5 | . | TRBV5-6 | TRBD1 | CASSLRGTAQNQPQHF | TGTGCCAGCAGCTTACGTGGGACAGCCCAAAATCAGCCCCAGCATTTT
TRBJ1-6 | . | TRBV30 | . | CAWSVPGARPTPLHF | TGTGCCTGGAGTGTACCCGGTGCGCGCCCGACACCCCTCCACTTT
TRBJ2-5 | . | TRBV5-8 | . | CASSLRGPGTQYF | TGTGCCAGCAGCTTGCGAGGTCCGGGGACCCAGTACTTC
TRBJ2-3 | once | TRBV2 | TRBD1 | CASSVRRTGGGLDTQYF | TGTGCCAGCAGTGTTCGTAGGACAGGGGGCGGGTTAGACACGCAGTATTTT
TRBJ2-7 | . | TRBV29-1 | TRBD1 | CSVRIMGGQAGLSSYEQYF | TGCAGCGTGCGAATAATGGGGGGACAGGCGGGGTTGAGCTCCTACGAGCAGTACTTC
TRBJ2-5 | . | TRBV20-1 | . | CSASWGEETQYF | TGCAGTGCTAGTTGGGGGGAAGAGACCCAGTACTTC
TRBJ2-7 | . | TRBV13 | TRBD2 | CASSLGLGGSSYEQYF | TGTGCCAGCAGCTTAGGCCTCGGGGGGAGCTCCTACGAGCAGTACTTC
TRBJ2-5 | . | TRBV18 | . | CASSPGADQETQYF | TGTGCCAGCTCACCGGGGGCGGACCAAGAGACCCAGTACTTC
TRBJ1-1 | . | TRBV25-1 | TRBD1 | CASSEFSGTGGVHTEAFF | TGTGCCAGCAGTGAATTTAGTGGGACAGGGGGTGTCCACACTGAAGCTTTCTTT
TRBJ2-2 | . | TRBV27 | . | CAILGGRGELFF | TGTGCCATCCTAGGGGGTCGCGGGGAGCTGTTTTTT
TRBJ1-1 | . | TRBV30 | . | CAWSRGIEAFF | TGTGCCTGGAGCCGGGGAATTGAAGCTTTCTTT
TRBJ2-1 | once | TRBV5-6 | TRBD2 | CASSRLAGEQFF | TGTGCCAGCAGCCGACTAGCCGGTGAGCAGTTCTTC
TRBJ1-1 | . | TRBV4-2 | TRBD1 | CASSQAGGGGTEAFF | TGTGCCAGCAGCCAAGCAGGGGGTGGAGGCACTGAAGCTTTCTTT